This T cell receptor beta chain was captured by sequencing in a study of cytomegalovirus exposure and HLA in healthy donors. Study-level information: Membership in the Caucasian-associated ancestry cluster was found for around four fifths of approximately 400 genotyped donors. Study outcomes and limitations: Both high specificity and high sensitivity reportedly marked the classifier's diagnosis of cytomegalovirus status. Altogether, about 160 TCR beta chains were recorded as cytomegalovirus-associated.

Remarks on this clone: Its antigen is unknown.

Use of 60 Vbeta and 13 Jbeta primers characterized the PCR. Produced via immunoSEQ multiplex PCR; TCRdb's table is partial and in-frame only. This table has some 120,000 clones, 60% to 85% appearing once. Healthy people donating bone marrow made up the donors. The CDR3 is 19 residues long. Losses at the gene ends were 4 bases for V and 8 bases for J; bases not matched to a gene: 23. Germline CDR1 is MNHNS and CDR2 is SASEGT. The source of this sequence is a man between 25 and 39 years old in good health and CMV-seronegative. The gene calls are TRBV6-1 and TRBJ1-5, with 7 positions matching TRBD1. Sequencing was done on a sample of PBMCs. The CDR3 loop reads CASSGVPGQRFLAIEPQHF. CDR3 bases: TGTGCCAGCAGTGGAGTTCCGGGACAGAGATTTTTAGCAATCGAGCCCCAGCATTTT.